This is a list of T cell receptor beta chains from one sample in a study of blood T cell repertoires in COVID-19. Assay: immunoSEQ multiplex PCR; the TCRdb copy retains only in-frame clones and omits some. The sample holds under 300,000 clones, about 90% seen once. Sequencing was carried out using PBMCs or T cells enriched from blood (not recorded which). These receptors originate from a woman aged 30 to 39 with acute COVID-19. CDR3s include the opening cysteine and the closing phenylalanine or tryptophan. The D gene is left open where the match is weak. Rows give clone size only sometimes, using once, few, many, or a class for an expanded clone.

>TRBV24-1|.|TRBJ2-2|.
CATSNQGGELFF
TGTGCCACTAGCAACCAAGGCGGGGAGCTGTTTTTT
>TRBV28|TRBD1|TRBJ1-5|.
CASTHGTALGGNQPQHF
TGTGCCAGCACCCACGGGACAGCCTTAGGGGGCAATCAGCCCCAGCATTTT
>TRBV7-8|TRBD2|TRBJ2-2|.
CASSLRLPGLAGGNGGELFF
TGTGCCAGCAGCTTGCGGCTTCCGGGACTAGCGGGAGGGAATGGCGGGGAGCTGTTTTTT
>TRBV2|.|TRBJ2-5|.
CASTSRETQYF
TGTGCCAGTACTAGCCGCGAGACCCAGTACTTC
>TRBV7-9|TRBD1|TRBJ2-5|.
CASSKPGQGAETQYF
TGTGCCAGCAGCAAACCGGGACAGGGGGCCGAGACCCAGTACTTC
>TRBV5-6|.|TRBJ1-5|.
CASSLRVRGQPQHF
TGTGCCAGCAGCTTGCGGGTGCGGGGGCAGCCCCAGCATTTT
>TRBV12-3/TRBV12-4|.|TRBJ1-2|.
CALGAATGNGYTF
TGTGCCCTCGGGGCGGCCACAGGGAATGGCTACACCTTC
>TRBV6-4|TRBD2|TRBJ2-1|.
CASSASLAPSSYNEQFF
TGTGCCAGCAGTGCCTCACTAGCGCCGAGCTCCTACAATGAGCAGTTCTTC
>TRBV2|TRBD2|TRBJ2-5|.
CASSVISGAHKAQETQYF
TGTGCCAGCAGTGTGATTAGCGGGGCACACAAAGCCCAAGAGACCCAGTACTTC
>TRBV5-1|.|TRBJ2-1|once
CASSLGPWGKGRGSYNEQFF
TGCGCCAGCAGCTTGGGGCCCTGGGGAAAGGGAAGGGGGTCCTACAATGAGCAGTTCTTC
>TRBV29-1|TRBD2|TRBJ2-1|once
CSVEGIAGGEYNEQFF
TGCAGCGTTGAAGGAATCGCGGGAGGGGAATACAATGAGCAGTTCTTC
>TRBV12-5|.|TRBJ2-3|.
CASGLGQSTDTQYF
TGTGCTAGTGGTTTGGGACAGAGCACAGATACGCAGTATTTT
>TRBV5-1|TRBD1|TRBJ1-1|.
CASGAGGMNTEAFF
TGCGCCAGCGGGGCAGGGGGCATGAACACTGAAGCTTTCTTT
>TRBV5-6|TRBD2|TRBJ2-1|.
CASRRLASSYNEQFF
TGTGCCAGCAGAAGACTAGCGAGCTCCTACAATGAGCAGTTCTTC
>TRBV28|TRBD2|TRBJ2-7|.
CASSPSTSGDFYEQYF
TGTGCCAGCAGTCCGTCGACTAGCGGGGATTTCTACGAGCAGTACTTC
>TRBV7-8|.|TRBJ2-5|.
CASSPILQETQYF
TGTGCCAGCAGCCCTATTCTCCAAGAGACCCAGTACTTC
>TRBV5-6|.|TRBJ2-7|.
CASSPGWTEVEQYF
TGTGCCAGCAGTCCGGGATGGACGGAAGTCGAGCAGTACTTC
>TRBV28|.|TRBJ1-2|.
CASSLSRRGYGYTF
TGTGCCAGCAGTTTATCTCGCAGGGGCTATGGCTACACCTTC
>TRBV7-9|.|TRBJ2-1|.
CASSLAGVGKFF
TGTGCCAGCAGCTTAGCGGGAGTTGGCAAGTTCTTC
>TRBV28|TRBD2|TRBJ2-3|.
CASEGAGGTDTQYF
TGTGCCAGCGAAGGTGCGGGAGGCACAGATACGCAGTATTTT
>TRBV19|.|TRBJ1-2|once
CASSPAGVPYTF
TGTGCCAGTAGTCCGGCGGGGGTGCCCTACACCTTC
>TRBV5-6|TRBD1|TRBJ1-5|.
CASSSWASWTGGNQPQHF
TGTGCCAGCAGCTCCTGGGCAAGCTGGACAGGCGGCAATCAGCCCCAGCATTTT
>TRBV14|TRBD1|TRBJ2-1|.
CASSQARTGGWNEQFF
TGTGCCAGCAGCCAAGCCAGGACAGGGGGTTGGAATGAGCAGTTCTTC
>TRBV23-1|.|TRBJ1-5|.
CASSPDYKSNQPQHF
TGCGCCAGCAGTCCGGACTACAAGAGCAATCAGCCCCAGCATTTT
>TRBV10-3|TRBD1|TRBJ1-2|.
CATSRHETGNYGYTF
TGTGCCACGAGCCGCCACGAGACAGGGAACTATGGCTACACCTTC
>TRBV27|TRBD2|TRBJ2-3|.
CASSLWGGREDTQYF
TGTGCCAGCAGTTTATGGGGAGGGAGGGAGGATACGCAGTATTTT
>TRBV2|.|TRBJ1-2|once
CASSLGAYGYTF
TGTGCCAGCAGTTTGGGAGCTTATGGCTACACCTTC
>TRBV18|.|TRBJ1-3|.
CATYSRVTENTIYF
TGTGCCACCTATTCTCGGGTGACGGAAAACACCATATATTTT
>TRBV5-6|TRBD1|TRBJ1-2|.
CASRPTGPTGYTF
TGTGCCAGCAGGCCGACAGGGCCAACTGGCTACACCTTC
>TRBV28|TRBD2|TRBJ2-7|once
CASSLGIAGALYEQYF
TGTGCCAGCAGTTTAGGGATAGCGGGGGCCCTCTACGAGCAGTACTTC
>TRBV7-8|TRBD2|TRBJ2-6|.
CASSSPLAGAGANVLTF
TGTGCCAGCAGCTCCCCTCTAGCGGGGGCTGGGGCCAACGTCCTGACTTTC
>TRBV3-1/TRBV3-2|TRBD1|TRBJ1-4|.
CASSLGQGEKLFF
TGTGCCAGCAGCCTAGGACAGGGTGAAAAACTGTTTTTT
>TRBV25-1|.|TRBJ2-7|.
CASSEARRGEQYF
TGTGCCAGCAGTGAGGCCCGACGCGGCGAGCAGTACTTC
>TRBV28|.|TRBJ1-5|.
CASSERYQPQHF
TGTGCCAGCTCAGAGAGGTATCAGCCCCAGCATTTT
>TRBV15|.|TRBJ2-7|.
CATSRHQGSSYEQYF
TGTGCCACCAGCAGGCATCAGGGGAGCTCCTACGAGCAGTACTTC
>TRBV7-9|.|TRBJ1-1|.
CASSFQANTEAFF
TGTGCCAGCAGCTTTCAGGCGAACACTGAAGCTTTCTTT
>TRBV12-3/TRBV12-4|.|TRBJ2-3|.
CASSLGGAVTQYF
TGTGCCAGCAGTTTGGGGGGGGCCGTTACGCAGTATTTT
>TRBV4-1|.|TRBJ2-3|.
CASSQDVKGVATTDTQYF
TGCGCCAGCAGCCAAGATGTAAAGGGGGTAGCGACCACAGATACGCAGTATTTT
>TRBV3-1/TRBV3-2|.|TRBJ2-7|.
CASSQVLYYEQYF
TGTGCCAGCAGCCAAGTTTTATACTACGAGCAGTACTTC
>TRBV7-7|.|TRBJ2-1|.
CASSLGSSAYNEQFF
TGTGCTAGCAGCTTAGGGTCTAGCGCGTACAATGAGCAGTTCTTC
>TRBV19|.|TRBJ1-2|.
CASSILATDLYF
.
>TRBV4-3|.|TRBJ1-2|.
CASSVAGYGYTF
TGCGCCAGCAGCGTCGCGGGCTATGGCTACACCTTC
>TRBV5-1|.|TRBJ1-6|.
CASSSQDSNNSPLHF
TGCGCCAGCAGCTCTCAGGACAGTAATAATTCACCCCTCCACTTT
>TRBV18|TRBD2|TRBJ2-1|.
CASSPLPTSGSAEQFF
TGTGCCAGCTCACCACTTCCGACTAGCGGGAGTGCTGAGCAGTTCTTC
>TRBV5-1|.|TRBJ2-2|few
CASSESGELFF
TGCGCCAGCAGCGAGTCCGGGGAGCTGTTTTTT
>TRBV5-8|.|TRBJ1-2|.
CASSFGREYGYTF
TGTGCCAGCAGCTTTGGGAGGGAGTATGGCTACACCTTC
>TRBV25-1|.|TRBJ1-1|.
CASSATGNTEAFF
TGTGCCAGCAGTGCTACAGGGAACACTGAAGCTTTCTTT
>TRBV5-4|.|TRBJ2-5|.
CASSLPGTGGETQYF
TGTGCCAGCAGCTTACCCGGGACCGGGGGAGAGACCCAGTACTTC
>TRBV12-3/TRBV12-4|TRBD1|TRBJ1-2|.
CASSLGQGYGYTF
TGTGCCAGCAGTTTAGGACAGGGTTATGGCTACACCTTC
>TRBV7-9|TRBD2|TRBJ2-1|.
CATAGGDYNEQFF
TGTGCCACCGCGGGAGGGGACTACAATGAGCAGTTCTTC
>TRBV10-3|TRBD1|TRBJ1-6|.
CAIRDGTDYSPLHF
TGTGCCATCAGAGATGGGACAGACTATTCACCCCTCCACTTT
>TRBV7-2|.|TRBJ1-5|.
CASSLVGQGMNQPQHF
TGTGCCAGCAGCTTAGTCGGGCAGGGCATGAATCAGCCCCAGCATTTT
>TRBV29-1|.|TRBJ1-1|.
CSVVTGPATEAFF
TGCAGCGTCGTAACAGGTCCGGCCACTGAAGCTTTCTTT